This T cell receptor beta chain was observed in a study of shared clonotypes between healthy human individuals. Sequencing used immunoSEQ multiplex PCR; TCRdb keeps in-frame clones, though not all of them. Found here are 2 million to 2.5 million clones, over 85% of them singletons; the top ten hold 0.3% to 0.4%. Germline V gene lookup returns CDR1 MNHNS and CDR2 SASEGT. Trimming removed 6 bases at V and 3 bases at J, with 14 bases between. The CDR3 length is 14 residues. Sequences were obtained from naive CD4+ T cells from PBMCs. This sample's subset: CD45RA+ positively selected. The clonotype comes from a young man in good health. Some clones in this sample may be carry-over from other donors' samples. V gene TRBV6-1 combines with J gene TRBJ1-2, with a tentative D call TRBD1 (6 bases). For the CDR3, the DNA is TGTGCCAGCAGCGGGGGGGACACTGACTATGGCTACACCTTC. This sequence encodes CASSGGDTDYGYTF.